This is a list of T cell receptor beta chains from one sample in a study of cytomegalovirus exposure and HLA in healthy donors. The table came from immunoSEQ multiplex PCR; TCRdb's copy has only in-frame clones and leaves some out. The sample records approximately 64,000 clones, around four fifths being singletons. Sequencing was carried out using PBMCs. These receptors all come from a male donor in good health and CMV-seropositive. The CDR3 runs from the conserved cysteine through the conserved F or W. The D gene is left open where the match is weak. The size field is filled for only some rows; it gives once, few, many or a size class.

D,size,J,V,DNA,CDR3
TRBD1,.,TRBJ1-5,TRBV7-9,TGTGCCAGCAGCTTGGGACAGAACAGACAGCCCCAGCATTTT,CASSLGQNRQPQHF
TRBD2,.,TRBJ2-1,TRBV7-9,TGTGCCAGCAGCCCCGAAAGGACTAGCAGATACAATGAGCAGTTCTTC,CASSPERTSRYNEQFF
TRBD2,.,TRBJ2-5,TRBV2,TGTGCCAGCACCCCTAGCGGGGCCGTCGGGGAGACCCAGTACTTC,CASTPSGAVGETQYF
TRBD1,.,TRBJ2-7,TRBV4-2,TGTGCCAGCAGCCAAGGACAGGGGGTAGGCAGCGAGCAGTACTTC,CASSQGQGVGSEQYF
.,.,TRBJ1-2,TRBV11-2,TGTGCCAGCAGCTCCCTCCGTGGTGACAGGAGAGCTAACTATGGCTACACCTTC,CASSSLRGDRRANYGYTF
TRBD1,.,TRBJ2-7,TRBV7-9,TGTGCCAGCAGCTTTTTGACAGGGACCTACGAGCAGTACTTC,CASSFLTGTYEQYF
TRBD2,.,TRBJ2-1,TRBV7-9,TGTGCCAGCAGCGCAGTTAGCGGGGACTCAGGCCATGAGCAGTTCTTC,CASSAVSGDSGHEQFF
.,few,TRBJ2-6,TRBV7-2,TGTGCCAGCAGTCGAGGGTCTGGGGCCAACGTCCTGACTTTC,CASSRGSGANVLTF
.,.,TRBJ1-6,TRBV6-5,TGTGCCAGCAGTTACGGTGAGGGCTATAATTCACCCCTCCACTTT,CASSYGEGYNSPLHF
.,.,TRBJ2-2,TRBV18,TGTGCCAGCTCACCCGTCGGCAGGGCCGGGGAGCTGTTTTTT,CASSPVGRAGELFF
.,.,TRBJ1-1,TRBV7-2,TGTGCCAGCAGCTTTTGGGCGCGGAACACTGAAGCTTTCTTT,CASSFWARNTEAFF
TRBD1,once,TRBJ2-5,TRBV4-1,TGCGCCAGCAGCCCGGGACAGGGGGTATGGGAGCAGTACTTC,CASSPGQGVWEQYF
TRBD1,few,TRBJ2-3,TRBV6-1,TGTGCCAGCAGTACGACAGGGGTGACAGATACGCGGTATTTT,CASSTTGVTDTRYF
.,.,TRBJ2-7,TRBV12-5,TGTGCTAGTGGTTTTAATACAGGGATAAGCTCCTACGAGCAGTACTTC,CASGFNTGISSYEQYF
TRBD1,.,TRBJ1-5,TRBV19,TGTGCCAGTAGTATGGGGACAGCGGCGGGCAATCAGCCCCAGCATTTT,CASSMGTAAGNQPQHF
TRBD2,.,TRBJ2-1,TRBV15,TGTGCCACCAGCAGAGCCGGGTCGGGGACTAGGGGCTTCTATGAGCAGTTCTTC,CATSRAGSGTRGFYEQFF
.,.,TRBJ2-7,TRBV27,TGTGCCAGCAGTGGGTCCCGGGACAAATTCTACGAGCAGTACTTC,CASSGSRDKFYEQYF
.,.,TRBJ2-7,TRBV9,TGTGCCAGCAGCGTAGGAGGCGGATCCTACGTAGGGCAGTACTTC,CASSVGGGSYVGQYF
.,.,TRBJ2-7,TRBV4-3,TGCGCCAGCAGCCAAGCGGTCGGGGAGAACGAGCAGTACTTC,CASSQAVGENEQYF
TRBD1,.,TRBJ2-7,TRBV11-2,TGTGCCAGCAGCTTCGGGACAGGGGACTTCTACGAGCAGTACTTC,CASSFGTGDFYEQYF
.,.,TRBJ1-2,TRBV10-2,TGCGCCAGCAGTGATCCCGGGAGGGGTCACGGCTACACCTTC,CASSDPGRGHGYTF
.,.,TRBJ1-1,TRBV5-8,TGTGCCAGCAGCTTACGACAGACTGAAGCTTTCTTT,CASSLRQTEAFF
.,.,TRBJ1-6,TRBV13,TGTGCCAGCAGCTTAGGACAGGGTATGGTTTCACCCCTCCACTTT,CASSLGQGMVSPLHF
TRBD2,.,TRBJ2-5,TRBV11-3,TGTGCCAGCAGCCGGCGGGGCGCGGGGACTAGCGGGGGGCAAGAGACCCAGTACTTC,CASSRRGAGTSGGQETQYF
TRBD1,.,TRBJ1-3,TRBV2,TGTGCCAGCAGTGAGACCCCGACAGGGTACGGAAACACCATATATTTT,CASSETPTGYGNTIYF
TRBD1,.,TRBJ2-3,TRBV11-2,TGTGCCAGCAGCCGCGAACAGGGGCTGGGCACAGATACGCAGTATTTT,CASSREQGLGTDTQYF
.,.,TRBJ1-1,TRBV9,TGTGCCAGCAGCGTGGCCGGGAGGGACACTGAAGCTTTCTTT,CASSVAGRDTEAFF
TRBD1,.,TRBJ1-2,TRBV19,TGTGCCAGTAGTAGCCCAGGACAGGGTTTGGGCTATGGCTACACCTTC,CASSSPGQGLGYGYTF
.,.,TRBJ2-1,TRBV30,TGTGCCTGGAGTGTAGGGCGGGGTTCGTTCTCCTACAATGAGCAGTTCTTC,CAWSVGRGSFSYNEQFF
.,.,TRBJ2-7,TRBV5-4,TGTGCCAGCAGCTTGGTGCAGGGTCGTGACGAGCAGTACTTC,CASSLVQGRDEQYF
.,.,TRBJ2-1,TRBV27,TGTGCCAGCAGTCACAAACTAGCTTACAATGAGCAGTTCTTC,CASSHKLAYNEQFF
.,few,TRBJ2-1,TRBV4-1,TGCGCCAGCAGCCAACGGACAGGAGGGCAGGGGAATGAGCAGTTCTTC,CASSQRTGGQGNEQFF
TRBD1,.,TRBJ2-3,TRBV4-2,TGTGCCAGCAGCCAGTACTCCGGGACAGGGGGTTCAGATACGCAGTATTTT,CASSQYSGTGGSDTQYF
TRBD2,once,TRBJ2-1,TRBV7-2,TGTGCCAGCAGCTTAGGCACTAGCGGGGGGTACAATGAGCAGTTCTTC,CASSLGTSGGYNEQFF
TRBD2,.,TRBJ2-2,TRBV5-1,TGCGCCAGCAGCACGGGTTTCGGCAGCGGGGGCGACACCGGGGAGCTGTTTTTT,CASSTGFGSGGDTGELFF
.,once,TRBJ1-1,TRBV25-1,TGTGCCAGCAGTGATTGGGGGACTCCGGCCGCTGAAGCTTTCTTT,CASSDWGTPAAEAFF
.,.,TRBJ1-2,TRBV4-1,TGCGCCAGCAGCCAAGATCCGTCCAGGGGCTATGGCTACACCTTC,CASSQDPSRGYGYTF
TRBD2,.,TRBJ2-3,TRBV9,TGTGCCAGCAGCCCGGCCTTGACTAGCGGGGGTGTCGATACGCAGTATTTT,CASSPALTSGGVDTQYF
.,few,TRBJ1-4,TRBV15,TGTGCCACCAGCTTGGCGGAGAGAAAGGAAAAACTGTTTTTT,CATSLAERKEKLFF
.,.,TRBJ1-6,TRBV28,TGTGCCAGCAGTCCGAATCGACCGGAGGGGTCACCCCTCCACTTT,CASSPNRPEGSPLHF
.,once,TRBJ2-3,TRBV5-6,TGTGCCAGCAGCTTGTACGGGGGCACAGATACGCAGTATTTT,CASSLYGGTDTQYF
.,.,TRBJ2-1,TRBV7-9,TGTGCCAGCAGCTTTACACAGCTCGAGCAGTTCTTC,CASSFTQLEQFF
.,few,TRBJ1-1,TRBV4-2,TGTGCCAGCAGCCAAGAAGCCCTCGCGATGAACACTGAAGCTTTCTTT,CASSQEALAMNTEAFF
.,.,TRBJ2-7,TRBV27,TGTGCCAGCAGTTTATCGGCCCCTACAGGTTCCTACGAGCAGTACTTC,CASSLSAPTGSYEQYF
.,few,TRBJ2-2,TRBV27,TGTGCCAGCAGTCCTTGGACACCGAACACCGGGGAGCTGTTTTTT,CASSPWTPNTGELFF
TRBD1,.,TRBJ2-3,TRBV7-3,TGTGCCAGCAGCCCCCACCCGACAGGGGCCACCACAGATACGCAGTATTTT,CASSPHPTGATTDTQYF
.,.,TRBJ1-1,TRBV6-5,TGTGCCAGCAGTCCCAGGGAGGGGGCTGAAGCTTTCTTT,CASSPREGAEAFF
.,.,TRBJ2-3,TRBV6-1,TGTGCCAGCACCCGTGGTTGGGGCGGAGATACGCAGTATTTT,CASTRGWGGDTQYF
.,.,TRBJ1-1,TRBV18,TGTGCCAGCTCACCACCGAGTAGCACTGAAGCTTTCTTT,CASSPPSSTEAFF
.,few,TRBJ1-1,TRBV6-4,TGTGCCAGCAGTGACTCGACAAACACTGAAGCTTTCTTT,CASSDSTNTEAFF